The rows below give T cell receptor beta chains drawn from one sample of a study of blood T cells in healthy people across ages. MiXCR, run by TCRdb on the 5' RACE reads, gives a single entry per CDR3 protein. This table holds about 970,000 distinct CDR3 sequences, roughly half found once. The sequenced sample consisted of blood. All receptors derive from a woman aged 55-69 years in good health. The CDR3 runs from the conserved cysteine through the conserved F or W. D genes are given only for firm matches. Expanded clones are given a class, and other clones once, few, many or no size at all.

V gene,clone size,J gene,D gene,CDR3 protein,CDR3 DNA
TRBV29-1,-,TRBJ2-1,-,CSVVLNEQFF,TGCAGCGTTGTTCTCAATGAGCAGTTCTTC
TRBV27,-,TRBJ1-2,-,CASSSNRDNYGYTF,TGTGCCAGCAGTTCAAACCGGGACAACTATGGCTACACCTTC
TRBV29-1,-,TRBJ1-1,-,CSVLRTDLGTEAFF,TGCAGCGTTCTTCGGACCGACCTAGGGACTGAAGCTTTCTTT
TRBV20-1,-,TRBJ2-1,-,CSARDVRTGSYNEQFF,TGCAGTGCTAGAGATGTTCGGACGGGCTCCTACAATGAGCAGTTCTTC
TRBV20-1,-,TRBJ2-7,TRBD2,CSARGGAPAEQYF,TGCAGTGCTAGGGGAGGGGCTCCCGCCGAGCAGTACTTC
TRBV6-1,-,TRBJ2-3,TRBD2,CASRRYKRPTSPSSDTQYF,TGTGCCAGCAGACGATACAAACGCCCGACTAGCCCGTCGTCAGATACGCAGTATTTT
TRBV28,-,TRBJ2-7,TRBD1,CASSLTGGRLYEQYF,TGTGCCAGCAGTTTAACAGGGGGCAGACTCTACGAGCAGTACTTC
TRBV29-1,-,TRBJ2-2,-,CSVERDTGELFF,TGCAGCGTTGAGAGGGACACCGGGGAGCTGTTTTTT
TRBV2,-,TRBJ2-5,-,CASSGGEVETQYF,TGTGCCAGCAGTGGGGGCGAGGTGGAGACCCAGTACTTC
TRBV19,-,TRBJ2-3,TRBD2,CASSPKTSGSPDTQYF,TGTGCCAGTAGTCCCAAGACTAGCGGGAGCCCAGATACGCAGTATTTT
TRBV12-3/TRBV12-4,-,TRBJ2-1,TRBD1,CASSLRQGGNEQFF,TGTGCCAGCAGTTTAAGACAGGGTGGTAATGAGCAGTTCTTC
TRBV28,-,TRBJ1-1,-,CASSWIGEAFF,TGTGCCAGCAGTTGGATAGGTGAAGCTTTCTTT
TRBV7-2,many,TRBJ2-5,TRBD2,CASSPTPSGSGKETQYF,TGTGCCAGCAGCCCCACTCCTAGCGGGAGTGGGAAAGAGACCCAGTACTTC
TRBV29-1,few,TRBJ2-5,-,CSVVTGGNQETQYF,TGCAGCGTTGTGACAGGCGGAAATCAAGAGACCCAGTACTTC
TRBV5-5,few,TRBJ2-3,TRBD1,CASSFIWDRGRFTDTQYF,TGTGCCAGCAGCTTTATCTGGGACAGGGGAAGATTCACAGATACGCAGTATTTT
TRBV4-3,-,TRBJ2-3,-,CASSQEKRGTDTQYF,TGCGCCAGCAGCCAAGAGAAGCGGGGCACAGATACGCAGTATTTT
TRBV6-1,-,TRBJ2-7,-,CASSEGFLYEQYF,TGTGCCAGCAGTGAAGGCTTCCTCTACGAGCAGTACTTC
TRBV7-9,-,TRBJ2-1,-,CASSFRDEQFF,TGTGCCAGCAGCTTCCGGGATGAGCAGTTCTTC
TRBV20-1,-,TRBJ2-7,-,CSARGGQLFYEQYF,TGCAGTGCTAGGGGTGGACAGCTCTTCTACGAGCAGTACTTC
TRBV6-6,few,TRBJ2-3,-,CASSTTGSGTDTQYF,TGTGCCAGCAGTACAACAGGGTCGGGCACAGATACGCAGTATTTT
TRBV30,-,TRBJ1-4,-,CAWSDMGGKLFF,TGTGCCTGGAGTGACATGGGAGGAAAACTGTTTTTT
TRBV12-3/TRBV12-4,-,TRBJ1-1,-,CASNFVSLNTEAFF,TGTGCCAGCAATTTTGTCAGCTTGAACACTGAAGCTTTCTTT
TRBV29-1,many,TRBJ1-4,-,CSVGQDGEKLFF,TGCAGCGTTGGACAGGATGGGGAAAAACTGTTTTTT
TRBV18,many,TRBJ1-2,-,CASSPTHFQRDYGYTF,TGTGCCAGCTCACCAACCCACTTTCAACGGGACTATGGCTACACCTTC
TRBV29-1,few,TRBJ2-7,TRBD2,CSVRRGDREQYF,TGCAGCGTTCGGCGGGGGGATCGCGAGCAGTACTTC
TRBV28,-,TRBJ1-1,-,CASSFTVPGSRYSLNTEAFF,TGTGCCAGCAGTTTTACGGTTCCCGGCAGCCGATACTCTTTGAACACTGAAGCTTTCTTT
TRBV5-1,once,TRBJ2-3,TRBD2,CASSFASGASTDTQYF,TGCGCCAGCAGCTTCGCTAGCGGAGCCAGCACAGATACGCAGTATTTT
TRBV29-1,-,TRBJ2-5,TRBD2,CSVVPLAGGPKGATQYF,TGCAGCGTTGTCCCACTAGCGGGAGGACCAAAGGGAGCGACCCAGTACTTC